This TCR beta chain was captured in a study of cytomegalovirus exposure and HLA in healthy donors. In germline, CDR1 is SGHVS, CDR2 FNYEAQ. Trimming removed 5 bases from V and 4 bases from J; junction bases left unmatched: 20. The CDR3 contains 19 residues. Study-level points and caveats: Analysis was carried out at a later point, and it linked a missense DCLRE1C variant to TCR beta V- and J-gene trimming. Based on reports, TCR beta sequences accurately predicted HLA-A and HLA-B alleles for most subjects. The later analysis indicated that the majority of CMV-associated TCR beta chains appeared HLA-restricted. Later analysis identified several of the most significant clusters that appeared linked to common viral pathogens.

About this clone itself: Its antigen is not identified.

60 Vbeta and 13 Jbeta primers were used in PCR. Assay used: immunoSEQ multiplex PCR; TCRdb lists only in-frame clones, some missing. The sample carries 150,000 to 200,000 clones, roughly 84% recorded once. The chain combines TRBV7-6 with TRBJ1-5; 7 bases agree with TRBD1. This clonotype originated in a boy between 5 and 17 years old in good health and CMV-seronegative. The sequencing sample was made of PBMCs. This chain's CDR3 is CASSREGQALGPDNQPQHF. The CDR3 region has the DNA TGTGCCAGCAGCCGGGAAGGACAGGCACTCGGCCCCGATAATCAGCCCCAGCATTTT. Filled out from reference TRBV7-6 and TRBJ1-5, the complete variable domain reads GAGVSQSPRYKVTKRGQDVALRCDPISGHVSLYWYRQALGQGPEFLTYFNYEAQQDKSGLPNDRFSAERPEGSISTLTIQRTEQRDSAMYRCASSREGQALGPDNQPQHFGDGTRLSIL.